This entry describes one T cell receptor beta chain. Antigen unknown. This sample is drawn from a study of CD8 T cells in ankylosing spondylitis. Study-wide findings and caveats: Reports say disease-linked clones showed up significantly more in matched ankylosing spondylitis synovial fluid. Seven to nine highly homologous variants formed a TCR beta motif that appeared characteristic of ankylosing spondylitis blood. In synovial fluid and blood from reactive arthritis, some motif variants were previously reported.

Per the germline V gene, CDR1 is SNHLY and CDR2 is FYNNEI. The CDR3 spans 14 residues. The V and J ends lost 6 bases and 4 bases respectively, with 15 bases between them. Quantitative barcoded 5'-RACE was used to prepare TCR beta libraries. TCRdb reprocessed the 5' RACE reads via MiXCR and lists one record per CDR3 protein. Of 250,000 to 300,000 distinct CDR3 sequences listed, approximately 20% were seen once; the top ten hold around 30%. Sequencing was carried out using blood, either unsorted or a sorted T cell fraction (not recorded which). This rearrangement joins TRBV2 to TRBJ2-5; no definite D call. This sequence was found in a male donor with ankylosing spondylitis or in good health (not recorded which). Written as DNA, the CDR3 is TGTGCCAGCAGCACCCCTCTAGTGGGAGAGACCCAGTACTTC. Translation gives CASSTPLVGETQYF. The variable domain in full, with the rest retrieved from reference TRBV2 and TRBJ2-5, is EPEVTQTPSHQVTQMGQEVILRCVPISNHLYFYWYRQILGQKVEFLVSFYNNEISEKSEIFDDQFSVERPDGSNFTLKIRSTKLEDSAMYFCASSTPLVGETQYFGPGTRLLVL.